This TCR beta chain was retrieved from a study of blood T cell repertoires in COVID-19. Study-level information: Both acute and convalescent COVID-19 samples were obtained from the United States, Italy and Spain. The cDNA or gDNA used as material had been derived from T cells, B-cell-depleted T cells, or PBMCs.

Per the germline V gene, CDR1 is SGHNT and CDR2 is YYREEE (reference sequence). V shed 5 bases and J shed 4 bases, with 19 bases lying between them. The CDR3 is made up of 15 amino acids. Those enrolled in Seattle joined during active infection and were followed longitudinally afterward. In the authors' workflow: Cell counts per sample came from amplifying reference gene primers. Assay: immunoSEQ multiplex PCR; the TCRdb copy retains only in-frame clones and omits some. That table gives V, J and clone size, and the DNA gave D and trimming. This sample has some 200,000 clones, with roughly 79% found just once.

This chain links TRBV5-4 with TRBJ2-7; maybe TRBD2 (5 bases). The TCR was taken from a woman aged 40-49 years with COVID-19, enrolled during active disease. The specimen sequenced was peripheral blood. The CDR3 loop reads CASSSRSSSLYEQYF. In DNA form, the CDR3 reads TGTGCCAGCAGTTCCAGGTCTAGCAGCTTGTACGAGCAGTACTTC.